This T cell receptor beta chain came from a study of blood T cell repertoires in COVID-19 (dated by TCRdb to 2019 to 2021). About the full investigation: Samples from collaborators originated in the United States, Italy and Spain and spanned both the acute and convalescent phases of COVID-19. The material from the prospective study consisted of cDNA or gDNA derived from T cells, B-cell-depleted T cells, or PBMCs. The dataset comprised deeply sampled blood TCRbeta repertoires from subjects exposed to, actively infected with, or recovered from COVID-19. The repertoires were released in a freely available public database intended as a resource for research on the immune response to SARS-CoV-2. The samples were drawn from two sources: the first 160 participants of the ongoing ImmuneRACE study, and 1,254 subjects contributed by 6 global collaborators. A de-identified subject ID, COVID-19 status, age in years and sex were almost always included in the sample metadata. Where available, HLA class I and class II types were obtained from metadata supplied by the sample provider rather than from assay-based typing. General study outcomes and caveats: The amount of clinical and demographic metadata varied by source and participant and was provided uncurated.

To note about this clone: No antigen is known for it. Base qualities are missing; no much larger clone stands one base away.

The immunoSEQ Assay, a bias-controlled multiplex PCR, was used to amplify TCRbeta CDR3 regions from genomic DNA. In the paper's pipeline: Nucleated cell counts per sample were estimated from amplification of reference gene primers within the assay. To quantify the absolute abundance of each unique TCRbeta CDR3 rearrangement, sequence reads were collapsed and filtered. For each sample, productive Simpson clonality was calculated as the square root of Simpson's diversity index across productive rearrangements. The clones in this table, taken by TCRdb from immuneACCESS, are in-frame only. Not every clone is retained; where verified, under half of the shortfall comes from an unresolved V gene, and the cause of the rest is unknown. V, J and clone size reflect that table, while D and trimming were determined from the DNA. The sample table shows 120,000 to 150,000 clones, and 80% are seen once. The top ten clonotypes cover over 10% of the sample.

Each collaborating institution followed its own protocols to collect whole blood in K2EDTA tubes. For TCRbeta analysis, collaborators shipped samples in one of three forms: frozen whole blood, isolated PBMCs, or DNA extracted from either of those sample types. This sequence was found in a man aged 60 to 69 with active or convalescent COVID-19. The specimen sequenced was peripheral blood.

The CDR3 protein: CASSLRTGRDEKLFF. The nucleotide sequence is TGTGCCAGCAGCCTCCGGACAGGGAGGGACGAAAAACTGTTTTTT. The chain uses TRBV3-1 (or the pseudogene TRBV3-2) and TRBJ1-4, with 8 middle bases fitting TRBD1. From the cysteine up to the phenylalanine, the CDR3 has a length of 15 residues. Of the read, only the CDR3 DNA is kept; its 45 bases are in frame from base 1. V ends up 4 bases short and J 8 bases short, with an unmatched junction base count of 9. The germline V gene (reference sequence) yields LGHDT for CDR1 and YNNKEL for CDR2.